This passage covers 4 T cell receptor beta chains from one sample sequenced in a study of T cells in Graves' hyperthyroidism and ophthalmopathy. Amplification yielded TCR beta CDR3 regions, with RNA transcripts as the source. TCR CDR3 underwent first-round RT-PCR with the HTBI primer set. TCRdb reanalysed the multiplex PCR reads using MiXCR and keeps one entry per CDR3 protein. This sample has over 150,000 distinct CDR3 sequences; about a sixth occur once, and the top ten carry 40% to 65%. Sequencing was carried out using blood. The receptors come from a woman in her 50s with Graves' hyperthyroidism.

The sample holds a few counts of this clonotype. CDR3 in DNA: TGCGCCAGCAGCTTGTTCGGCCCGTCCGGCTACACCTTC. It codes for CASSLFGPSGYTF. J is TRBJ1-2 and V is TRBV5-1; D remains unclear. Germline values: CDR1 SGHRS, CDR2 YFSETQ. V lost 1 base and J lost 8, with 12 bases in between. The length of the CDR3 is 13 residues.

This clonotype was recorded a few times. The V gene is TRBV5-5, the J gene TRBJ2-7; unclear D gene. This CDR3 spans 14 amino acids. Deletions cut 2 bases from V and 2 bases from J, with 11 bases between. From germline, CDR1 is SGHKS and CDR2 YYEKEE (reference sequence). The CDR3 DNA sequence: TGTGCCAGCAGCTTAATGACACTCCCCTACGAGCAGTACTTC. It yields the protein CASSLMTLPYEQYF.

The gene calls are TRBV7-2 and TRBJ2-3, with unresolved D. The CDR3 has 16 amino acids. The germline V gene encodes CDR1 SGHTA and CDR2 FQGNSA. V lost 5 bases and J lost 2, with 17 bases in between. CDR3 nucleotides: TGTGCCAGCAGCCTCCCCCTAGGAGTTATCACAGATACGCAGTATTTT. It specifies CASSLPLGVITDTQYF.

This clonotype was observed at least ten times. The chain joins TRBV2 to TRBJ2-7; 7 nucleotides line up with TRBD1. With V trimmed by 2 bases and J by 2 bases, 6 bases remained unmatched. CDR1 SNHLY and CDR2 FYNNEI come from the germline V gene. This CDR3 is built from 15 residues. The CDR3 region is CASSETGALPYEQYF. The DNA of the CDR3 is TGTGCCAGCAGTGAAACAGGGGCCCTACCCTACGAGCAGTACTTC. The full variable domain, in which reference TRBV2 and TRBJ2-7 provide the parts outside the CDR3, is EPEVTQTPSHQVTQMGQEVILRCVPISNHLYFYWYRQILGQKVEFLVSFYNNEISEKSEIFDDQFSVERPDGSNFTLKIRSTKLEDSAMYFCASSETGALPYEQYFGPGTRLTVT.